This TCR beta chain was sequenced for a study of T cell repertoires in cytomegalovirus infection. Overall study context: Public TCR beta signature analysis indicated the presence of both CMV infection and matching HLA type. Overall study results and limits: The ex vivo response showed dominance by HLA-C-restricted CMV-specific TCR beta clonotypes.

Trimming shortened V by 10 bases and J by 1 base, and 16 bases separated the two germline ends. The germline V gene has CDR1 MNHEY and CDR2 SVGAGI. The CDR3 is 14 amino acids. Points on this clonotype: Its specificity is not known.

TCRdb called the reads again in MiXCR, with one record for every CDR3 protein. The sample contains about 490,000 distinct CDR3 sequences, roughly 10% of which appear only once. The sequenced material came from PBMCs. The sequence was obtained from a human donor in good health (CMV status not recorded). Some clones in this sample may be carry-over from other donors' samples. The chain has TRBV6-5 and TRBJ1-1; a weak D match, TRBD1 (5 bases). As DNA, the CDR3 is TGTGCCATCGCCCGGGACCGGGGGAACACTGAAGCTTTCTTT. Translation: CAIARDRGNTEAFF.